The entry below gives a single T cell receptor beta chain sequence along with its context. The antigen is undetermined. Trimming at V came to 5 bases and at J to 5 bases, leaving 11 bases not matched to a gene. CDR3 length: 15 residues. TCRdb reprocessed the RT-PCR reads via MiXCR and lists one record per CDR3 protein. The table includes roughly 670,000 distinct CDR3 sequences, 12% to 15% detected once. The sample comes from a study of response to subunit inactivated influenza vaccine. Notes on the study in general: A suggestion made by the authors is that each seasonal influenza vaccination recruits few new T cells.

This sequence joins TRBV12-3 or TRBV12-4 and TRBJ2-5; 7 nucleotides line up with TRBD1. The material was PBMCs from blood, obtained around 14 days before vaccination. The source is a middle-aged man who received an inactivated influenza vaccine. The CDR3 spells CASSLNQGGGETQYF. The DNA of the CDR3 is TGTGCCAGCAGTCTAAATCAAGGGGGCGGGGAGACCCAGTACTTC.